The present T cell receptor beta chain was sequenced within a study of cytomegalovirus exposure and HLA in healthy donors. Study-wide results and caveats: With high specificity and sensitivity, the classifier reportedly diagnosed cytomegalovirus status. 150 to 200 TCR beta chains were listed as cytomegalovirus-associated. One later analysis, an examination of the roughly 130 validation repertoires, found that first-cohort TCR clusters tended to co-occur in them.

The length of the CDR3 is 12 residues. Germline assignment: CDR1 SGHRS and CDR2 YFSETQ. V lost 3 bases and J 5 bases, leaving 5 bases between the germline ends. Profiled with immunoSEQ multiplex PCR; TCRdb holds only in-frame clones, not every one. The data hold 150,000 to 200,000 clones, with about 90% observed a single time. On this clone itself: As yet, its antigen is unknown.

The gene calls are TRBV5-1 and TRBJ2-2; D not certain. The source is a woman aged 18-29 years in good health and CMV-seropositive. The sequenced sample consisted of PBMCs. The CDR3 protein is CASSWSTGELFF. As DNA, the CDR3 is TGCGCCAGCAGCTGGAGTACCGGGGAGCTGTTTTTT. Drawing the rest from reference TRBV5-1 and TRBJ2-2, the complete variable domain is KAGVTQTPRYLIKTRGQQVTLSCSPISGHRSVSWYQQTPGQGLQFLFEYFSETQRNKGNFPGRFSGRQFSNSRSEMNVSTLELGDSALYLCASSWSTGELFFGEGSRLTVL.